The 19 T cell receptor beta chains presented below share a single source sample, sequenced in a study of shared clonotypes between healthy human individuals. This table comes from immunoSEQ multiplex PCR, and its TCRdb copy is limited to in-frame clones, with some not included. The data contain about a million clones, around 75% of them seen just once; the ten biggest clones take up roughly 1.5%. Sequencing was carried out using memory CD4+ T cells sorted from blood. Indicated subset: CD45RA-negative fraction. Every receptor here comes from a man aged 18 to 30 in good health.

J is TRBJ2-6 and V is TRBV19; possibly TRBD2 for D (6 bases). V lost 4 bases and J 2 bases, leaving 12 bases between the germline ends. Germline V gene data show CDR1 as LNHDA and CDR2 as SQIVND (reference sequence). This CDR3 comprises 16 residues. In DNA, the CDR3 is TGTGCCAGTAGTACCGGACGGACTACTGGGGCCAACGTCCTGACTTTC. Protein product: CASSTGRTTGANVLTF.

This clone was seen a handful of times. CDR3 region: CASSESTTSGGQETQYF. The CDR3 bases are TGTGCCAGCAGTGAAAGTACGACTAGCGGGGGCCAAGAGACCCAGTACTTC. The J gene is TRBJ2-5, the V gene TRBV6-1, with 12 bases lining up with TRBD2. J lost 1 base, V lost 2 bases, and 5 bases had no gene match. Germline values: CDR1 MNHNS, CDR2 SASEGT. CDR3 length: 17 amino acids.

The gene calls are TRBV11-2 and TRBJ2-3; 7 bases map to TRBD2. The junction had 7 bases not matched to a gene; V was cut back by 3 bases and J by 1 base. Germline assignment: CDR1 SGHAT and CDR2 FQNNGV. The CDR3 consists of 16 residues. CDR3 amino acids: CASSFLGGGRTDTQYF. Written as DNA, the CDR3 is TGTGCCAGCAGCTTTCTCGGCGGGGGACGCACAGATACGCAGTATTTT.

This chain joins TRBV10-2 and TRBJ2-3, with 7 bases matching TRBD2. The ends lost 4 bases at V and 3 bases at J; junction bases unmatched: 10. The CDR3 is made up of 16 amino acids. Germline V gives CDR1 WSHSY, CDR2 SAAADI. CDR3 region: CASSVRSGTKTDTQYF. Written as DNA, the CDR3 is TGCGCCAGCAGTGTTCGGAGCGGGACTAAGACAGATACGCAGTATTTT.

V is TRBV10-3 and J is TRBJ2-3; D is ambiguous. V was trimmed by 0 bases and J by 6 bases, leaving 13 bases between them. Germline CDR1 ENHRY, CDR2 SYGVKD. The CDR3 totals 15 residues. CDR3 sequence reads: CAISESHLYTDTQYF. The CDR3 DNA sequence: TGTGCCATCAGTGAGTCCCACCTTTATACGGATACGCAGTATTTT.

V usage is TRBV5-1 and J usage is TRBJ2-7; tentative D call: TRBD1 (6 bases). The CDR3 spans 12 residues. The germline gives CDR1 SGHRS, CDR2 YFSETQ. The V end lost 5 bases, the J end lost 4 bases, and 10 bases lay between the germline ends. The CDR3 spells CASRGALYEQYF. The CDR3 DNA sequence: TGCGCCAGCAGGGGGGCATTATACGAGCAGTACTTC.

With regard to this clone: This specimen includes other DNA sequences encoding the same CDR3. The rearrangement links TRBV2 to TRBJ2-7, with unresolved D. V shed 7 bases and J shed 1 base, with 5 bases lying between them. The CDR3 totals 11 residues. Germline lookup yields CDR1 SNHLY and CDR2 FYNNEI. The CDR3 loop is CASTLSYEQYF. The CDR3 bases are TGTGCCAGCACCCTATCCTACGAGCAGTACTTC.

To note about this clone: The same CDR3 can be traced to other DNA sequences in this sample. The chain links TRBV11-2 to TRBJ1-3; D ambiguous. From germline, CDR1 is SGHAT and CDR2 FQNNGV. CDR3 length: 13 residues. V lost 3 bases to trimming and J lost 4 bases, with 7 bases between them. The DNA for the CDR3 is TGTGCCAGCAGCTTTAGCGAGGGAAACACCATATATTTT. It yields the protein CASSFSEGNTIYF. Supplemented by reference TRBV11-2 and TRBJ1-3, the full variable domain reads EAGVAQSPRYKIIEKRQSVAFWCNPISGHATLYWYQQILGQGPKLLIQFQNNGVVDDSQLPKDRFSAERLKGVDSTLKIQPAKLEDSAVYLCASSFSEGNTIYFGEGSWLTVV.

The chain carries TRBV6-1 and TRBJ1-1; D gene unclear. Trimming cost V 6 bases and J 1 base, with 15 bases left between them. Germline lookup yields CDR1 MNHNS and CDR2 SASEGT. The CDR3 spans 15 residues. The CDR3 bases are TGTGCCAGCAGGATGTACAGCGGTACGAACACTGAAGCTTTCTTT. Encoded protein: CASRMYSGTNTEAFF.

V gene TRBV5-1 combines with J gene TRBJ1-3; TRBD1 agrees at 7 bases. The CDR3 is 14 amino acids. Germline values: CDR1 SGHRS, CDR2 YFSETQ. Trimming took 7 bases from V and 2 from J; bases not matched to a gene: 6. Here the CDR3 DNA reads TGCGCCAGCGAGGAAGGGGGCCCTGGAAACACCATATATTTT. Its protein is CASEEGGPGNTIYF.

This clone was counted only a few times. The chain recombines TRBV4-2 with TRBJ2-3; TRBD1 or TRBD2 may be the D gene (6 bases each). Trimming stripped 5 bases from V and 3 bases from J, with 15 bases between. The germline V gene encodes CDR1 LGHNA and CDR2 YNFKEQ. CDR3 length: 15 residues. CDR3 in DNA: TGTGCCAGCAGCAGGGGGGCGGAGGGGACAGATACGCAGTATTTT. The encoded protein is CASSRGAEGTDTQYF.

The chain is built from TRBV6-1 and TRBJ2-2; D uncertain. The length of the CDR3 is 15 residues. V was pared by 10 bases and J by 1 base, with 16 bases between. Germline assignment: CDR1 MNHNS and CDR2 SASEGT. The CDR3 DNA reads as TGTGCCACCTTCCCGTGGAACCAGAACACCGGGGAGCTGTTTTTT. Translating gives CATFPWNQNTGELFF.

For this clone: Other DNA sequences in this sample translate to the same CDR3. This rearrangement joins TRBV6-5 to TRBJ1-2; D call uncertain. The ends were cut back, 0 bases at V and 4 bases at J, with 9 bases in the middle. Germline V gene lookup returns CDR1 MNHEY and CDR2 SVGAGI. The CDR3 is made up of 14 amino acids. CDR3 residues: CASSYSRAGYGYTF. CDR3 DNA sequence: TGTGCCAGCAGTTACTCGCGGGCGGGCTATGGCTACACCTTC.

V gene TRBV4-3 combines with J gene TRBJ2-2, with D perhaps matching TRBD1 (6 bases). The germline V gene has CDR1 LGHNA and CDR2 YSLEER. The CDR3 sequence is 14 residues long. Trimming cost V 1 base and J 8 bases, with 11 bases left between them. The CDR3 protein is CASSQVRGVGELFF. The CDR3 DNA reads as TGCGCCAGCAGCCAAGTCAGGGGAGTAGGGGAGCTGTTTTTT.

The genes are TRBV5-1 and TRBJ2-1; D may be TRBD1 or TRBD2 (5 bases each). Trimming pared 0 bases from V and 6 bases from J, leaving 22 bases between. From germline, CDR1 is SGHRS and CDR2 YFSETQ. The CDR3 sequence is 18 residues long. The CDR3 reads CASSLEPPAGRIGNEQFF. CDR3 DNA: TGCGCCAGCAGCTTGGAACCCCCAGCAGGGAGAATCGGCAATGAGCAGTTCTTC.

This chain joins TRBV27 and TRBJ1-2; D may be TRBD1 (6 bases). V was shortened by 1 base and J by 6 bases, with 15 bases between the two germline ends. This CDR3 has 15 amino acids. Germline CDR1 reads MNHEY; CDR2 reads SMNVEV (reference sequence). The chain's CDR3 is CASSLWGGGGNGYTF. The CDR3 nucleotides read TGTGCCAGCAGTTTATGGGGGGGCGGGGGAAATGGCTACACCTTC.

The chain is built from TRBV4-1 and TRBJ2-7, with D perhaps matching TRBD1 (6 bases). This CDR3 spans 14 amino acids. V gave up 2 bases and J gave up 4 bases, with 12 bases separating them. Germline CDR1 reads MGHRA; CDR2 reads YSYEKL. The CDR3 region has the DNA TGCGCCAGCAGCCAAAGGACAGCGGAGTACGAGCAGTACTTC. Its protein product is CASSQRTAEYEQYF.

This clone was counted only a few times. The gene calls are TRBV10-3 and TRBJ1-5, with 8 nucleotides matching TRBD1. Trimming removed 4 bases from V and 4 bases from J; junction bases left unmatched: 0. Germline values: CDR1 ENHRY, CDR2 SYGVKD. This CDR3 has 13 amino acids. The CDR3 spells CAISGDRNQPQHF. The CDR3 DNA sequence: TGTGCCATCAGTGGGGACAGGAATCAGCCCCAGCATTTT.

This clone was found once. This chain connects TRBV5-1 to TRBJ1-3, with TRBD1 as a possible D gene (5 bases). V dropped 3 bases and J dropped 2 bases, with 21 bases sitting between them. Germline values: CDR1 SGHRS, CDR2 YFSETQ. CDR3 length equals 18 residues. The CDR3 here is CASSSGTLVGRTGNTIYF. In DNA form, the CDR3 reads TGCGCCAGCAGCTCAGGGACGTTAGTCGGGCGCACTGGAAACACCATATATTTT.